This TCR beta chain was profiled in a study of regulatory T cells in long-lasting Graves disease. From germline, CDR1 is SGHRS and CDR2 YFSETQ. Deletions cut 4 bases from V and 2 bases from J, with 13 bases between. The CDR3 runs to 14 residues. Time point specified: persistent/refractory GD, antithyroid drugs over 5 years with positive TRAb. RNA isolated from PBMCs was used to make the TCR library. Building of the TCR beta libraries involved iRepertoire HTBI primers and Arm-PCR of CDR3 regions. TCRdb re-called the multiplex PCR reads through MiXCR, storing one row per CDR3 protein. The table shows 500,000 to 700,000 distinct CDR3 sequences, with around 30% occurring only once.

The source of this sequence is a female donor with Graves disease. The sample here was peripheral blood mononuclear cells (PBMCs), taken when the disease was refractory, from a patient treated with antithyroid drugs. The genes are TRBV5-1 and TRBJ2-7, with D possibly matching TRBD2 (6 bases). The CDR3 reads CASSTTREAYEQYF. The CDR3 DNA reads TGCGCCAGCAGCACAACCAGGGAGGCCTACGAGCAGTACTTC.